The 20 T cell receptor beta chains below were found in one sample sequenced in a study of CD4 T cell repertoires in COVID-19. Using immunoSEQ multiplex PCR, the repertoire was profiled, and TCRdb retains in-frame clones only, with some absent. This sample carries some 290 clones, about 12% of them seen once, and the ten largest clones take 28%. No antigen is known for these receptors. CFSE-labeled cells were stimulated with autologous monocytes plus recombinant SARS-CoV-2 spike or nucleoprotein. The sample in question was effector memory CD4+ T cells, cultured in vitro, obtained after recovery from COVID-19. The receptor set was obtained from a human donor who had COVID-19.

This clone ranks as large. V gene TRBV6-6 combines with J gene TRBJ1-2; 7 nucleotides agree with TRBD1. Germline CDR1 is MNHNY and CDR2 is SVGAGI (reference sequence). V shed 5 bases, J shed 4 bases, and the junction held 16 bases outside the gene matches. This CDR3 comprises 17 residues. CDR3 protein: CASSPRGGGAPLYGYTF. CDR3 nucleotides: TGTGCCAGCAGTCCCCGGGGAGGGGGCGCTCCCCTCTATGGCTACACCTTC.

By frequency in the sample, this clone is large. V is TRBV18 and J is TRBJ1-1, with TRBD1 as a possible D gene (5 bases). This CDR3 has 16 residues. Trimming took 3 bases from V and 1 from J, leaving 15 bases between them. The germline CDR1 and CDR2 sequences are KGHSH and LQKENI. The CDR3 loop reads CASSPGSTGKNTEAFF. CDR3 coding DNA: TGTGCCAGCTCACCTGGGTCCACAGGAAAGAACACTGAAGCTTTCTTT.

This clone is large (0.1 to 1%). The same CDR3 is also encoded by other DNA sequences in this sample. The V and J genes are TRBV5-1 and TRBJ2-2; TRBD2 matches at 16 bases. CDR1 and CDR2 (germline): SGHRS, YFSETQ. This CDR3 spans 18 amino acids. The ends lost 3 bases at V and 5 bases at J; junction bases unmatched: 7. CDR3 sequence (DNA): TGCGCCAGCAGCTCCGGGACTAGCGGGGGGGCAAGGACCGGGGAGCTGTTTTTT. The encoded protein is CASSSGTSGGARTGELFF.

This clone counts as medium-sized. CDR3 coding DNA: TGTGCCAGCAGCGCGAGCGGGAGGGCCCCGGAGACCCAGTACTTC. Translating gives CASSASGRAPETQYF. The chain uses TRBV9 and TRBJ2-5, with 10 bases fitting TRBD2. Germline values: CDR1 SGDLS, CDR2 YYNGEE. The CDR3 runs to 15 residues. V trimming: 3 bases; J trimming: 5 bases; junction bases outside the gene matches: 7.

This clone is deemed medium-sized. The chain joins TRBV19 to TRBJ1-5, with 8 bases matching TRBD1. The CDR3 contains 16 residues. The junction had 14 bases not matched to a gene; V was cut back by 5 bases and J by 8 bases. Germline V gene lookup returns CDR1 LNHDA and CDR2 SQIVND (reference sequence). Here the CDR3 DNA reads TGTGCCAGTAGTGCTAAACAGGGGGGGGGTTCGGAGCCCCAGCATTTT. This translates into CASSAKQGGGSEPQHF.

By proportion, this clone is large. The chain is built from TRBV24-1 and TRBJ1-2, with 7 bases lining up with TRBD1. The J segment lost 0 bases and the V segment lost 7 bases, leaving 4 bases of the junction unmatched. This CDR3 spans 14 amino acids. Germline assignment: CDR1 KGHDR and CDR2 SFDVKD. The CDR3 region has the DNA TGTGCCACCAGGGGGGACAGATCTAACTATGGCTACACCTTC. It codes for CATRGDRSNYGYTF.

In this sample, this clone is large. The V gene is TRBV6-5, the J gene TRBJ1-2; a weak D match, TRBD1 (5 bases). Trimming shortened V by 2 bases and J by 6 bases, and 13 bases separated the two germline ends. The CDR3 sequence is 14 residues long. CDR1 is MNHEY, CDR2 SVGAGI, per germline. The CDR3 loop is CASSYKGRVNGYTF. CDR3 nucleotides: TGTGCCAGCAGTTACAAAGGCAGGGTAAATGGCTACACCTTC.

This clone is classed as large. The chain is built from TRBV11-2 and TRBJ1-2; 8 positions agree with TRBD1. Trimming removed 5 bases from V and 8 bases from J; junction bases left unmatched: 13. This CDR3 has 15 residues. Germline V gives CDR1 SGHAT, CDR2 FQNNGV. The CDR3: CASSLTGGRPQGYTF. The CDR3 DNA reads TGTGCCAGCAGCCTCACAGGGGGACGTCCGCAAGGCTACACCTTC.

This clone is medium-sized. The chain carries TRBV4-1 and TRBJ1-1, with a possible D match to TRBD1 (5 bases). V lost 4 bases and J 1 base, leaving 10 bases between the germline ends. Germline CDR1 is MGHRA and CDR2 is YSYEKL. The CDR3 has 14 amino acids. CDR3 region: CASSPETGNTEAFF. The CDR3 DNA follows: TGCGCCAGCAGCCCTGAAACAGGGAACACTGAAGCTTTCTTT.

This clone is large within its sample. V is TRBV19 and J is TRBJ1-2, with a weak D call TRBD1 (5 bases). The germline V and J ends were trimmed by 7 bases and 7 bases, with 16 bases remaining between them. In germline, CDR1 is LNHDA, CDR2 SQIVND (reference sequence). The CDR3 spans 13 residues. CDR3 sequence reads: CASTEGTWAGYTF. The CDR3 nucleotides are TGTGCCAGTACCGAGGGGACTTGGGCTGGCTACACCTTC.

This clone appeared a few times. This sequence joins TRBV11-3 and TRBJ2-6; 7 nucleotides match TRBD1. The J segment lost 0 bases and the V segment lost 5 bases, leaving 4 bases of the junction unmatched. From germline, CDR1 is SGHNT and CDR2 YENEEA. This CDR3 contains 16 residues. The CDR3 spells CASSTRTGSGANVLTF. In DNA form, the CDR3 reads TGTGCCAGCAGCACTCGGACAGGCTCTGGGGCCAACGTCCTGACTTTC.

This clone is deemed medium-sized. The chain recombines TRBV28 with TRBJ1-5; 9 bases agree with TRBD1. CDR3 length: 16 residues. With V trimmed by 6 bases and J by 3 bases, 9 bases remained unmatched. Germline CDR1 is MDHEN and CDR2 is SYDVKM. The DNA of the CDR3 is TGTGCCAGCAGCTCGGGACAGGGATTCGACAATCAGCCCCAGCATTTT. It specifies CASSSGQGFDNQPQHF.

This clone ranks as medium-sized (0.01 to 0.1%). Written as DNA, the CDR3 is TGTGCCAGCAGTTTAATTGGGCAGGGCGGGGTTCAGCCCCAGCATTTT. Its translation is CASSLIGQGGVQPQHF. The genes are TRBV28 and TRBJ1-5; D might be TRBD1 (5 bases). CDR1 is MDHEN, CDR2 SYDVKM, per germline. Deletions cut 2 bases from V and 6 bases from J, with 17 bases between. CDR3 length: 16 amino acids. The variable domain in full, completed from reference TRBV28 and TRBJ1-5, reads DVKVTQSSRYLVKRTGEKVFLECVQDMDHENMFWYRQDPGLGLRLIYFSYDVKMKEKGDIPEGYSVSREKKERFSLILESASTNQTSMYLCASSLIGQGGVQPQHFGDGTRLSIL.

The chain uses TRBV5-1 and TRBJ1-1; maybe TRBD1 (5 bases). V gave up 1 base and J gave up 3 bases, with 10 bases separating them. The CDR3 loop spans 14 amino acids. Germline V CDR1 and CDR2: SGHRS, YFSETQ. CDR3 DNA sequence: TGCGCCAGCAGCTTGTCGACAGTAGACACTGAAGCTTTCTTT. Protein: CASSLSTVDTEAFF.

By share, this clone counts as large. The J gene is TRBJ2-2, the V gene TRBV6-5; tentatively, D is TRBD1 (6 bases). The V gene's germline CDR1 is MNHEY and CDR2 SVGAGI. The CDR3 is 15 residues long. Between the trimmed V and J ends, which lost 9 bases and 2 bases, there was a span of 16 bases. DNA of the CDR3: TGTGCCAGTGCACGGCGACAGGTCAACACCGGGGAGCTGTTTTTT. Translation gives CASARRQVNTGELFF.

In its sample, this clone ranks as medium-sized. V usage is TRBV12-3 or TRBV12-4 and J usage is TRBJ1-2; D possibly corresponds to TRBD1 (5 bases). This CDR3 has 12 amino acids. V was cut by 5 bases and J by 4 bases, with 8 bases left in between. CDR3 in amino acids: CASSDSGYGYTF. The CDR3 nucleotides read TGTGCCAGCAGTGACAGCGGCTATGGCTACACCTTC.

By share, this clone counts as large. The V and J genes are TRBV6-2 or TRBV6-3 and TRBJ2-1, with D possibly being TRBD2 (6 bases). V was trimmed by 0 bases and J by 9 bases, leaving 12 bases between them. The CDR3 has 14 residues. CDR1 and CDR2 from the germline V gene are MNHEY and SVGEGT. The CDR3 here is CASSYSRGSFEQFF. The CDR3 bases are TGTGCCAGCAGTTACTCCCGGGGGTCCTTTGAGCAGTTCTTC.

This clone has a single count. V is TRBV3-1 (or the pseudogene TRBV3-2) and J is TRBJ2-7; possible D gene TRBD2, 7 bases. There are 14 residues in the CDR3. V dropped 8 bases and J dropped 6 bases, with 20 bases sitting between them. Germline V gene lookup returns CDR1 LGHDT and CDR2 YNNKEL (reference sequence). In nucleotides, the CDR3 is TGTGCCAGCGGGCCGGCCGGGGGGCGCGGCGAGCAGTACTTC. This translates into CASGPAGGRGEQYF.

There are a few counts of this clone. This rearrangement joins TRBV6-5 to TRBJ1-2; D is perhaps TRBD1 (6 bases). The length of the CDR3 is 13 residues. Germline V gene sequence: CDR1 MNHEY, CDR2 SVGAGI. The V end lost 4 bases, the J end lost 4 bases, and 10 bases lay between the germline ends. The CDR3 region is CASSSGAPYGYTF. CDR3 nucleotide sequence: TGTGCCAGCAGTTCAGGGGCTCCCTATGGCTACACCTTC.

This clone ranks as medium-sized (0.01 to 0.1%). The V call is TRBV6-2 or TRBV6-3, the J call TRBJ1-2; 9 bases align to TRBD1. The germline CDR1 and CDR2 sequences are MNHEY and SVGEGT. The ends lost 5 bases at V and 6 bases at J; junction bases unmatched: 10. This CDR3 contains 15 residues. For the CDR3, the DNA is TGTGCCAGCAGTCAGAGACAGGGGGATTTGGATGGCTACACCTTC. It is translated as CASSQRQGDLDGYTF.